This T cell receptor beta chain was obtained from a study of beta chain features in type 1 diabetes. Study-level findings and limits: Among patients, naive, central memory and Treg TCRB repertoires appeared more similar than among healthy donors. There was a moderate but significant shortening of TCRB CDR3s in all four CD4+ subsets of Type 1 diabetes patients.

A few counts support this clone. No antigen is known for it. Expressed TCRB transcripts were sequenced, since all the RNA that had been isolated was reverse transcribed. Repertoires were generated with immunoSEQ multiplex PCR, while TCRdb's copy carries only in-frame clones and drops some. Of over 150,000 clones in the sample, 7.5% to 9.5% were seen once. Trimming shortened V by 1 base and J by 2 bases, and 10 bases separated the two germline ends. The CDR3 consists of 15 residues. This TCR derives from a woman between 18 and 29 years old with type 1 diabetes. The V call is TRBV23-1, the J call TRBJ2-3; a possible D gene is TRBD1 (6 bases). TRBV23-1 is an ORF, and what it does is uncertain. Sequencing was performed on central memory CD4+ T cells from blood. The CDR3 is CASSQWDTSTDTQYF. For the CDR3, the DNA is TGCGCCAGCAGTCAATGGGACACCTCCACAGATACGCAGTATTTT.